Following are 20 T cell receptor beta chains from one sample sequenced in a study of radiation and T cells in renal cell carcinoma. Regarding time point: baseline pretreatment blood. Treatment denoted: 15 Gy SBRT to primary tumor, nephrectomy 4 weeks later. The data were produced by immunoSEQ multiplex PCR, yet TCRdb's version contains in-frame clones alone and is incomplete. The table has 100,000 to 150,000 clones, roughly 80% seen once. Source: blood, taken from a patient whose treatment included radiotherapy and nephrectomy. The receptors here all came from a woman in her sixties or seventies with renal cell carcinoma.

The CDR3 bases are TGTACCGTGGGGGGGGTCGGGGAGACCCAGTACTTC. Translated: CTVGGVGETQYF. This sequence joins TRBV6-1 and TRBJ2-5; 7 nucleotides align to TRBD2. Germline CDR1 MNHNS, CDR2 SASEGT. There are 12 residues in the CDR3.

The rearrangement links TRBV18 to TRBJ1-5; 11 nucleotides match TRBD1. This CDR3 is built from 16 residues. V was pared by 4 bases and J by 4 bases, with 6 bases of the junction left unmatched. Germline V CDR1 and CDR2: KGHSH, LQKENI. The CDR3: CASSLGGQGANQPQHF. CDR3 sequence (DNA): TGTGCCAGCTCACTAGGAGGACAGGGGGCGAATCAGCCCCAGCATTTT.

The rearrangement links TRBV5-1 to TRBJ1-1; D gene ambiguous. Germline lookup yields CDR1 SGHRS and CDR2 YFSETQ. Between the trimmed V and J ends, which lost 4 bases and 4 bases, there was a span of 17 bases. The CDR3 totals 15 residues. CDR3 residues: CASSPLFSGGTEAFF. CDR3 coding DNA: TGCGCCAGCAGCCCCCTTTTTTCGGGAGGCACTGAAGCTTTCTTT.

The chain recombines TRBV15 with TRBJ1-5, with no clear D. Germline loops: CDR1 LNHNV, CDR2 YYDKDF (reference sequence). The ends were cut back, 1 base at V and 4 bases at J, with 17 bases in the middle. The CDR3 consists of 17 residues. CDR3 region: CATSRVAGTVSNQPQHF. The DNA of the CDR3 is TGTGCCACCAGCAGAGTGGCAGGAACCGTTTCAAATCAGCCCCAGCATTTT.

The chain couples TRBV28 to TRBJ1-5; 8 bases line up with TRBD1. CDR3 size: 15 residues. Germline V gene sequence: CDR1 MDHEN, CDR2 SYDVKM. V was clipped by 8 bases and J by 7 bases; unmatched bases: 13. CDR3 sequence (DNA): TGTGCCAGCGGGCGTACAGGGGGGGCCTGGCAGCCCCAGCATTTT. It codes for CASGRTGGAWQPQHF.

The chain uses TRBV6-5 and TRBJ1-3; 9 nucleotides align to TRBD1. With 7 bases clipped from V and 3 bases from J, the junction kept 7 bases outside the gene matches. CDR1 MNHEY and CDR2 SVGAGI come from the germline V gene. The CDR3 is 15 amino acids. The CDR3: CASTEGDRVGNTIYF. The CDR3 DNA reads as TGTGCCAGCACCGAAGGGGACAGGGTTGGAAACACCATATATTTT.

The rearrangement uses TRBV27 and TRBJ2-7, with 8 bases aligning to TRBD1. The V segment lost 4 bases and the J segment 10 bases; nucleotides outside the gene matches: 9. CDR1 is MNHEY, CDR2 SMNVEV, per germline (reference sequence). CDR3 length equals 13 residues. The CDR3 region has the DNA TGTGCCAGCAGTTACAGGGACAGGCGGTCTCAGTACTTC. Translated, it gives CASSYRDRRSQYF.

As DNA, the CDR3 is TGTGCCAGCAGGGGGCAGGCAACTAATGAAAAACTGTTTTTT. Translation gives CASRGQATNEKLFF. The rearrangement joins TRBV2 to TRBJ1-4, with D perhaps matching TRBD1 (5 bases). The germline V gene encodes CDR1 SNHLY and CDR2 FYNNEI. Trimming pared 6 bases from V and 0 bases from J, leaving 8 bases between. The CDR3 is 14 amino acids.

J is TRBJ2-1 and V is TRBV5-6, with D possibly TRBD2 on 6 matching bases. The CDR3 is 15 amino acids. Trimming removed 4 bases at V and 2 bases at J, with 13 bases between. CDR1 is SGHDT and CDR2 is YYEEEE in the germline V gene. CDR3 coding DNA: TGTGCCAGCAGCCGGAGGGGCAAAGCCTACAATGAGCAGTTCTTC. Its translation: CASSRRGKAYNEQFF.

For this clone: Distinct nucleotide sequences in the sample also encode this CDR3. The chain couples TRBV6-5 to TRBJ2-1; TRBD1 matches 10 bases. Germline V CDR1 and CDR2: MNHEY, SVGAGI. This CDR3 has 14 amino acids. V shed 0 bases, J shed 7 bases, and the junction held 0 bases outside the gene matches. The CDR3 DNA follows: TGTGCCAGCAGTTACTCGGGACAGGGGAATGAGCAGTTCTTC. It is translated as CASSYSGQGNEQFF.

CDR3 sequence (DNA): TGTGCCAGCAGCTTGGCTAGGGGGGAGAGACGGAACACTGAAGCTTTCTTT. Its protein product is CASSLARGERRNTEAFF. J is TRBJ1-1 and V is TRBV4-2; a weak D match, TRBD1 (6 bases). V lost 5 bases and J lost 1, with 20 bases in between. Germline values: CDR1 LGHNA, CDR2 YNFKEQ. The length of the CDR3 is 17 residues.

This chain uses TRBV7-3 with TRBJ1-1; tentatively, D is TRBD1 (6 bases). The CDR3 has 15 amino acids. Trimming removed 0 bases from V and 4 bases from J, with 12 bases in between. Germline V gene data show CDR1 as SGHTA and CDR2 as FQGTGA. The CDR3 sequence is CASSLTYRGGTEAFF. DNA of the CDR3: TGTGCCAGCAGCTTAACGTATCGAGGGGGCACTGAAGCTTTCTTT.

The chain uses TRBV18 and TRBJ2-7; D gene ambiguous. CDR3 size: 12 residues. V was shortened by 3 bases and J by 4 bases, with 7 bases between the two germline ends. CDR1 and CDR2 (germline): KGHSH, LQKENI. CDR3: CASSPWGYEQYF. The DNA for the CDR3 is TGTGCCAGCTCACCGTGGGGATACGAGCAGTACTTC.

The chain couples TRBV5-8 to TRBJ2-4, with D possibly matching TRBD2 (6 bases). Germline lookup yields CDR1 SGHTS and CDR2 YDEGEE. The CDR3 totals 13 residues. V shed 6 bases and J shed 1 base, with 8 bases lying between them. In DNA, the CDR3 is TGTGCCAGCACGGGAGAGGCCAAAAACATTCAGTACTTC. It is translated as CASTGEAKNIQYF.

J is TRBJ1-4 and V is TRBV4-3; tentatively, D is TRBD1 (5 bases). Looked up from germline, CDR1 is LGHNA and CDR2 is YSLEER. The CDR3 covers 15 residues. Trimming took 2 bases from V and 8 from J, leaving 15 bases between them. CDR3 residues: CASSQTGGVWEKLFF. The CDR3 DNA reads as TGCGCCAGCAGCCAAACCGGGGGGGTTTGGGAAAAACTGTTTTTT.

The chain is built from TRBV5-4 and TRBJ2-1; TRBD1 matches at 9 bases. Unmatched junction bases numbered 7, after V lost 4 bases and J lost 5 bases. There are 15 residues in the CDR3. CDR1 and CDR2 from the germline V gene are SGHNT and YYREEE (reference sequence). The CDR3 DNA is TGTGCCAGCAGCGGGGACAGGGAAACACACAATGAGCAGTTCTTC. Translated: CASSGDRETHNEQFF.

The chain links TRBV29-1 to TRBJ1-5; 8 bases map to TRBD1. The CDR3 totals 14 residues. Trimming took 5 bases from V and 0 from J; bases not matched to a gene: 3. CDR1 and CDR2 (germline): SQVTM, ANQGSEA. The CDR3 loop reads CSVRTGNSNQPQHF. The CDR3 nucleotides read TGCAGCGTTAGGACAGGGAATAGCAATCAGCCCCAGCATTTT. The variable domain in full, completed from reference TRBV29-1 and TRBJ1-5, reads SAVISQKPSRDICQRGTSLTIQCQVDSQVTMMFWYRQQPGQSLTLIATANQGSEATYESGFVIDKFPISRPNLTFSTLTVSNMSPEDSSIYLCSVRTGNSNQPQHFGDGTRLSIL.

The count of this clone is one. This sequence joins TRBV11-3 and TRBJ1-3; D uncertain. CDR3 length: 14 residues. The germline V gene has CDR1 SGHNT and CDR2 YENEEA. Between the trimmed V and J ends, which lost 1 base and 3 bases, there was a span of 7 bases. The CDR3 spells CASSLGGSGNTIYF. The DNA for the CDR3 is TGTGCCAGCAGCTTAGGAGGGAGTGGAAACACCATATATTTT.

The CDR3 loop is CASSYSHTQETQYF. CDR3 DNA sequence: TGTGCCAGCAGTTACTCCCACACCCAAGAGACCCAGTACTTC. The chain links TRBV6-5 to TRBJ2-5; D is uncertain. The V gene's germline CDR1 is MNHEY and CDR2 SVGAGI. V was pared by 0 bases and J by 1 base, with 6 bases between. The CDR3 is 14 amino acids.

This clone was seen a few times. This chain connects TRBV19 to TRBJ1-5, with a possible D match to TRBD1 (5 bases). The CDR3 runs 15 residues. Germline CDR1 and CDR2: LNHDA and SQIVND (reference sequence). V was cut by 2 bases and J by 1 base, with 9 bases left in between. This CDR3 reads CASSINRDSNQPQHF. The CDR3 DNA reads as TGTGCCAGTAGTATAAACCGGGACAGCAATCAGCCCCAGCATTTT.